This T cell receptor beta chain comes out of a study of CD8 T cells in Susac syndrome. The V gene lost 0 bases and the J gene lost 9 bases, with 12 bases spanning the gap. The CDR3 is 14 amino acids. Germline V lookup: CDR1 LGHDT, CDR2 YNNKEL (reference sequence). Random hexamers were used to reverse transcribe the RNA input (about 0.5 to 1 ug). In TCRdb, the immunoSEQ multiplex PCR reads were re-called with MiXCR into one record per CDR3 protein. The sample carries about 180,000 distinct CDR3 sequences, 85% to 95% recorded once. The sample was CD8+ T cells from PBMCs. J is TRBJ2-1 and V is TRBV3-1; D is undetermined. The sequence derives from a human donor with multiple sclerosis. The CDR3 sequence: CASSQDLTLREQFF. The CDR3 DNA reads as TGTGCCAGCAGCCAAGATTTGACGCTTCGTGAGCAGTTCTTC.